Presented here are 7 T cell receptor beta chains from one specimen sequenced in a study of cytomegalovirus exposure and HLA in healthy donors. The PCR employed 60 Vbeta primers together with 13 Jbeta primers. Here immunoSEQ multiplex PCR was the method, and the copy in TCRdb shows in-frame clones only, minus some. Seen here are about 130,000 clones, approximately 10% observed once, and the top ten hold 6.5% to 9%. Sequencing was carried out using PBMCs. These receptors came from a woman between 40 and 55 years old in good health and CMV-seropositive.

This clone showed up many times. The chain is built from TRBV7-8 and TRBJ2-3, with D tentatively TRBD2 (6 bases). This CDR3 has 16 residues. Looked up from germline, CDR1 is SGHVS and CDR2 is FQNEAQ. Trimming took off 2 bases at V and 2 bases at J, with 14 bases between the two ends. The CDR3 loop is CASSLRRGPLTDTQYF. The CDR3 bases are TGTGCCAGCAGCTTACGGCGGGGCCCACTCACAGATACGCAGTATTTT. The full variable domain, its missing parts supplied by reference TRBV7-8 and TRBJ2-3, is GAGVSQSPRYKVAKRGQDVALRCDPISGHVSLFWYQQALGQGPEFLTYFQNEAQLDKSGLPSDRFFAERPEGSVSTLKIQRTQQEDSAVYLCASSLRRGPLTDTQYFGPGTRLTVL.

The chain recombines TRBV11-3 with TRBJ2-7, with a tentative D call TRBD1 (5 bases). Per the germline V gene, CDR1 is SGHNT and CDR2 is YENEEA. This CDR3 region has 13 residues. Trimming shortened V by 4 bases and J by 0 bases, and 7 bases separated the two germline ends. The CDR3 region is CASSSRDSYEQYF. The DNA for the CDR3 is TGTGCCAGCAGCTCCAGGGACTCCTACGAGCAGTACTTC.

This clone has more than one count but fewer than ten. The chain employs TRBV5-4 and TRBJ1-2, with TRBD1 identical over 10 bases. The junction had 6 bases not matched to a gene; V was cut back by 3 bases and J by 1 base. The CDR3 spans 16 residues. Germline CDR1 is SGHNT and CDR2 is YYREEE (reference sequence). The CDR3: CASSSGQGGFNYGYTF. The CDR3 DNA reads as TGTGCCAGCAGCTCCGGACAGGGGGGCTTTAACTATGGCTACACCTTC.

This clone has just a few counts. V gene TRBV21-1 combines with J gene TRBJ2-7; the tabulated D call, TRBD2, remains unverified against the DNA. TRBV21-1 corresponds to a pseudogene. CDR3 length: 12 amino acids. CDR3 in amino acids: CASSTYRYEQYF. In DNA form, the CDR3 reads TGTGCCAGCAGCACCTATCGCTACGAGCAGTACTTC.

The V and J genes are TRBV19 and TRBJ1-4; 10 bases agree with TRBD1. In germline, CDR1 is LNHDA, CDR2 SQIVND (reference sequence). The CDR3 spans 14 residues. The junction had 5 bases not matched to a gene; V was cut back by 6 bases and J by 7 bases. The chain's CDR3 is CASSLGQGFEKLFF. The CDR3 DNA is TGTGCCAGTAGCTTGGGACAGGGGTTTGAAAAACTGTTTTTT.

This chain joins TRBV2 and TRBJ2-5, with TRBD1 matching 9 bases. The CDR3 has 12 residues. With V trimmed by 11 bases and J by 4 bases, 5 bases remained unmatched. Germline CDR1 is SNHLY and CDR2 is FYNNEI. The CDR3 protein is CAGDRGGETQYF. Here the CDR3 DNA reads TGTGCCGGAGACAGGGGGGGAGAGACCCAGTACTTC.

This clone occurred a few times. CDR3 in DNA: TGTGCCAGCCATTTGGGGGGGAGCTCCTACGAGCAGTACTTC. Residues: CASHLGGSSYEQYF. This rearrangement joins TRBV7-9 to TRBJ2-7, with TRBD2 matching over 7 bases. Germline CDR1 is SEHNR and CDR2 is FQNEAQ (reference sequence). J was trimmed by 0 bases and V by 8 bases; bases with no gene match: 7. The CDR3 covers 14 residues.